The following is a TCR beta chain sequence with its context. It has no known antigen specificity. Base quality data are lacking; no much larger clone is found one base away. The entire isolated RNA was reverse transcribed using the High Capacity cDNA Reverse Transcription Kit, and thus expressed TCRB transcripts were sequenced. Naive, central memory and regulatory T cell samples underwent deep immunoSEQ sequencing, averaging about 3.57 million total reads per sample. After sorted cells were lysed in RLT buffer, RNA was extracted with DNase-treated RNeasy Micro or Mini kits, with the choice depending on cell number. Each cell subset was processed separately to prevent cross-contamination, with patient and healthy donor samples processed together. The immunoSEQ multiplex PCR was used to amplify TCRB sequences from cDNA, yielding 87-bp fragments that span the CDR3 region. Sequencing of the amplicons was done on the Illumina HiSeq platform. The original pipeline was this. Synthetic template baselines were used to correct PCR bias computationally, reads within Hamming distance 2 were collapsed together, and singletons that could not be merged were discarded. Reads were aligned to IMGT to assign V, D and J genes, CDR3 length, and insertions or deletions at six rearrangement sites. Within each subset, clonotype counts were normalized to sorted cell number, after which true diversity and Gini coefficients were computed with the tcR R package. The overlap coefficient, calculated on TCRB nucleotide sequences, was used to quantify repertoire sharing. TCRdb's version of the immuneACCESS table is confined to in-frame rearrangements and falls short of the full clone set. An unresolved V gene accounts for under half of the shortfall where checked; the remainder is of unknown origin. V, J and clone size derive from that table, while D and trimming were established from the DNA sequence. This sample is represented by about 44,000 clones; approximately 68% of them were singletons. The ten biggest clones cover about 2% of the sample.

Compared with germline, V lacks 5 bases and J lacks 6 bases; bases without a gene match: 7. CDR1 SGHTA and CDR2 FQGNSA are derived from the germline V gene. The CDR3 has 14 amino acids, counting the end cysteine and phenylalanine. Only the CDR3 region is kept as DNA, spanning 42 bases read in frame from base 1. The data stem from a study of beta chain features in type 1 diabetes (dated by TCRdb to 2017 to 2018). With respect to the entire study: No differences in mean age, gender distribution, total cell number or subset yield were found between patients and healthy donors. A total of about 100 million sorted cells were examined across all samples, and RNA yield correlated strongly with the number of cells per subset. In the study, TCRB repertoires of sorted circulating CD4+ T cell subsets from recently diagnosed type 1 diabetes patients were compared with those of matched healthy donors. Naive and central memory subsets were obtained from all 28 donors, but regulatory and stem cell-like memory subsets were isolated from only 8 patients and about 8 healthy donors.

Findings and caveats that apply to the study as a whole: Because cDNA rather than genomic DNA was sequenced, highly expressing activated cells could have been over-represented, although no difference in activation and CD3 levels was found between groups. Naive, central memory and regulatory TCRB repertoires appeared to be more similar among patients than among healthy donors. Shorter templates might be favored by PCR, yet because patient and control samples were amplified and corrected together, any such skew would affect both groups equally. Patients with type 1 diabetes made fewer insertions and deleted more nucleotides at VDJ recombination sites, implying thymic rearrangement abnormalities. Because small numbers of individuals were included in the HLA sub-analyses, any influence of HLA type on TCRB rearrangement was left unresolved. In all four CD4+ subsets, TCRB CDR3 length was moderately but significantly shorter in type 1 diabetes patients.

A single peripheral blood draw of 95 to 150 mL on average was collected from each donor into heparinised tubes. Naive, central memory, regulatory and stem cell-like memory CD4+ T cells were sorted on a BD FACSAria II using a panel including CD45RO, CCR7, CD25, CD127, CD95 and CD27. Every sorted population had a purity above 95%. PBMCs were separated immediately by Lymphoprep density gradient centrifugation and were stained directly, without being cultured. Samples were stained and sorted in pairs, with one healthy donor and one patient per experiment, so that batch effects were minimized. The sequence links TRBV7-2 to TRBJ1-5, with TRBD1 matching 7 junction bases. Sequencing used Tregs from blood. The meaning of the sample's cell subset or site label: regulatory CD4+ T cells. This receptor was taken from a woman under 30 with type 1 diabetes. The DNA sequence follows: TGTGCCAGCAGCCCGACAGGGACGGTTCAGCCCCAGCATTTT. This encodes CASSPTGTVQPQHF.